Detailed here is one TCR beta chain. Its antigen is unknown. Base qualities are not at hand, and no much larger clone is one base apart. The CDR3 goes from the cysteine to the phenylalanine over 17 residues. The DNA shown is the 51-base CDR3, in frame from base 1. Based on the germline V gene, the CDR1 and CDR2 sequences are LGHNA and YNFKEQ. The germline V end is reduced by 1 base and the J end by 5 bases; junction bases left unmatched: 12. From each donor, a single peripheral blood sample of about 116 mL on average was drawn into heparinised tubes. A BD FACSAria II was used to sort naive, central memory, regulatory and stem cell-like memory CD4+ T cells with a panel that included CD45RO, CCR7, CD25, CD127, CD95 and CD27. A purity above 95% was achieved for all sorted populations. PBMCs were separated immediately by Lymphoprep density gradient centrifugation and were stained directly, without being cultured. So that batch effects would be minimized, each experiment stained and sorted samples in pairs, pairing one healthy donor with one patient.

This record belongs to a study of beta chain features in type 1 diabetes (dated by TCRdb to 2017 to 2018). A note on the overall study: Mean age, gender distribution, total cell number and subset yield did not differ between patients and healthy donors. A total of approximately 99,000,000 sorted cells were examined across all samples, and RNA yield correlated strongly with the number of cells per subset. The study compared TCRB repertoires of sorted circulating CD4+ T cell subsets between recently diagnosed type 1 diabetes patients and matched healthy donors. Regulatory and stem cell-like memory subsets were obtained from only 8 patients and roughly eight healthy donors, while naive and central memory subsets were obtained from all 30 or so donors.

On the study overall, not on this receptor specifically: Naive, central memory and regulatory TCRB repertoires appeared to be more similar among patients than among healthy donors. PCR might favor shorter templates, but patient and control samples were amplified and corrected together, so any skew would affect both groups equally. Type 1 diabetes patients showed a moderate but significant shortening of TCRB CDR3 length in all four CD4+ subsets. Fewer insertions and more nucleotide deletions at VDJ recombination sites were observed in patients with type 1 diabetes, implying thymic rearrangement abnormalities. Because cDNA was sequenced instead of genomic DNA, highly expressing activated cells could be over-represented, though the groups showed no difference in activation or CD3 levels. HLA sub-analyses involved small numbers of individuals, so any influence of HLA type on TCRB rearrangement remained unresolved.

All of the isolated RNA was reverse transcribed with the High Capacity cDNA Reverse Transcription Kit, so expressed TCRB transcripts were sequenced. Deep immunoSEQ sequencing was performed on naive, central memory and regulatory T cell samples, with an average of roughly 3.6 million total reads per sample. Sorted cells were lysed in RLT buffer and RNA was extracted with DNase-treated RNeasy Micro or Mini kits, depending on cell number. To prevent cross-contamination, every cell subset was processed on its own, while patient and healthy donor samples were processed together. TCRB sequences were amplified from cDNA with the immunoSEQ multiplex PCR, producing 87-bp fragments spanning the CDR3 region. Sequencing of the amplicons was done on the Illumina HiSeq platform. The authors' pipeline ran thus. Synthetic template baselines were used to correct PCR bias computationally, reads within Hamming distance 2 were collapsed together, and singletons that could not be merged were discarded. Reads were aligned against IMGT so that V, D and J genes, CDR3 length and insertions or deletions at six rearrangement sites could be assigned. Clonotype counts were normalized to sorted cell number within each subset before computing true diversity and Gini coefficients with the tcR R package. Repertoire sharing was quantified using the overlap coefficient calculated on TCRB nucleotide sequences. As a proxy for the pre-selection repertoire, out-of-frame TCRB sequences from naive cells were analyzed. TCRdb re-hosts the immuneACCESS table, in-frame sequences only. Its copies lack some clones; in the studies checked, an unresolved V gene accounts for under half of them, and the cause for the rest is not known. That table gives V, J and clone size, and the DNA gave D and trimming. The sample contains some 410,000 clones, about an eighth of them found a single time. More than 0.045% of the sample lies in the top ten.

The chain is made from TRBV4-2 and TRBJ1-1; 8 junctional bases match TRBD1. The receptor was derived from a woman aged 18-30 years in good health. The specimen was naive CD4+ T cells from blood. The cell subset or site label here, explained by the study, means: true naive CD4+ T cells. CDR3 loop: CASSQATRQGRKTEAFF. The DNA sequence is as follows: TGTGCCAGCAGCCAAGCTACCCGACAGGGGAGGAAGACTGAAGCTTTCTTT.